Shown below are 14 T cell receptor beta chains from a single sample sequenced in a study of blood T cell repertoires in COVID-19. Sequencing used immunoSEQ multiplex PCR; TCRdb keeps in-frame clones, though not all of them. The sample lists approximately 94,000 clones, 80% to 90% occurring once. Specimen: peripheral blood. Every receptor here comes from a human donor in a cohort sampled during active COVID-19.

The CDR3 reads CASSLRGLAGSIPSTDTQYF. DNA for the CDR3: TGTGCCAGCAGTTTACGCGGACTAGCGGGATCAATACCAAGCACAGATACGCAGTATTTT. The chain couples TRBV27 to TRBJ2-3; 12 nucleotides agree with TRBD2. Germline CDR1 reads MNHEY; CDR2 reads SMNVEV (reference sequence). V trimming: 2 bases; J trimming: 0 bases; junction bases outside the gene matches: 12. CDR3 length equals 20 residues.

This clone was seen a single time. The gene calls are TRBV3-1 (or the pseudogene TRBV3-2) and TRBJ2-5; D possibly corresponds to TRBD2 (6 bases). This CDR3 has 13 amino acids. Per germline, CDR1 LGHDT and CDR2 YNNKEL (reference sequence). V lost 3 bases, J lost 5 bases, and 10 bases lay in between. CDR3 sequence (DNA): TGTGCCAGCAGCCAGGGGGGACGGGAGACCCAGTACTTC. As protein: CASSQGGRETQYF.

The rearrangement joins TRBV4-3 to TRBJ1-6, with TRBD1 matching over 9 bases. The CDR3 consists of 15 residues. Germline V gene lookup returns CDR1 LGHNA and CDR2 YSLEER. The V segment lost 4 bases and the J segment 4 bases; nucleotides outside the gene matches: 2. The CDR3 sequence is CASSPGTGYNSPLHF. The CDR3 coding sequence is TGCGCCAGCAGCCCGGGGACAGGGTATAATTCACCCCTCCACTTT.

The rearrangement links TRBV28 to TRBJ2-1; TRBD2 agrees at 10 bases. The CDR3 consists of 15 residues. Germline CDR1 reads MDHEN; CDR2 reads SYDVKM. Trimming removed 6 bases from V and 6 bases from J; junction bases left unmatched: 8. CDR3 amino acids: CASRESLAGRNEQFF. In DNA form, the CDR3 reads TGTGCCAGCAGGGAATCACTAGCGGGACGCAATGAGCAGTTCTTC.

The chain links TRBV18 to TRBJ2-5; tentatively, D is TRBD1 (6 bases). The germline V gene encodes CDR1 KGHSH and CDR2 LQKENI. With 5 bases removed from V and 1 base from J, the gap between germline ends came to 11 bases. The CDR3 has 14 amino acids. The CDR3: CASSYTGTQETQYF. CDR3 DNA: TGTGCCAGCTCATACACAGGGACCCAAGAGACCCAGTACTTC. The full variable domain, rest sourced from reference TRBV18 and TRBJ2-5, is NAGVMQNPRHLVRRRGQEARLRCSPMKGHSHVYWYRQLPEEGLKFMVYLQKENIIDESGMPKERFSAEFPKEGPSILRIQQVVRGDSAAYFCASSYTGTQETQYFGPGTRLLVL.

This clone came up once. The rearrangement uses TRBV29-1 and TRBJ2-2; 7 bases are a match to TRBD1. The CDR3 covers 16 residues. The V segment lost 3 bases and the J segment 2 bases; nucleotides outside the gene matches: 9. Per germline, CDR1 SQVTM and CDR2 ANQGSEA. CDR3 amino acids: CSVEGIGQANTGELFF. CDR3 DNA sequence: TGCAGCGTTGAGGGAATTGGACAGGCAAACACCGGGGAGCTGTTTTTT.

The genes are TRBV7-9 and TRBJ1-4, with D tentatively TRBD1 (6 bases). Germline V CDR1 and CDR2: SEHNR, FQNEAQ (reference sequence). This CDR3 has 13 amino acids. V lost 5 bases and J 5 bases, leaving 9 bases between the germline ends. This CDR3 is CASSLQGNEKLFF. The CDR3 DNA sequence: TGTGCCAGCAGCCTACAGGGAAATGAAAAACTGTTTTTT.

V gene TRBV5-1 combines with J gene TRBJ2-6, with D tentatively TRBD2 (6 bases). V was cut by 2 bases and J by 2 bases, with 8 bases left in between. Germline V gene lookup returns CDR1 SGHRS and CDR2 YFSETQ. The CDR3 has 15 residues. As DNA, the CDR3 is TGCGCCAGCAGCTTTGGGGGGACTGGGGCCAACGTCCTGACTTTC. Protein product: CASSFGGTGANVLTF.

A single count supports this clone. The CDR3 DNA reads TGTGCCAGCAGCCCCGCCGGGACGGGGGATGAAAAACTGTTTTTT. This encodes CASSPAGTGDEKLFF. The chain is built from TRBV7-9 and TRBJ1-4; D may be TRBD1 (5 bases). This CDR3 has 15 amino acids. V gave up 5 bases and J gave up 6 bases, with 16 bases separating them. CDR1 and CDR2 from the germline V gene are SEHNR and FQNEAQ (reference sequence).

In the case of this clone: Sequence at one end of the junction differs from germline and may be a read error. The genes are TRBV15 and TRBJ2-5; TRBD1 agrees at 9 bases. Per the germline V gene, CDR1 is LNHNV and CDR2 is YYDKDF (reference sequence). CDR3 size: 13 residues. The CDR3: CVTSDRGQETQYF. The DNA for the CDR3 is TGTGTCACCAGCGACAGGGGGCAAGAGACCCAGTACTTC.

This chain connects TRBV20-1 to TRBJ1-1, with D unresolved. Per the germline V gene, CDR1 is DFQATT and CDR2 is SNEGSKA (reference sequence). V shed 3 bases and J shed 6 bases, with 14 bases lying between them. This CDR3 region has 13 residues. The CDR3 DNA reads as TGCAGTGCTAGTCAAAGGGAGATCGCTGAAGCTTTCTTT. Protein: CSASQREIAEAFF.

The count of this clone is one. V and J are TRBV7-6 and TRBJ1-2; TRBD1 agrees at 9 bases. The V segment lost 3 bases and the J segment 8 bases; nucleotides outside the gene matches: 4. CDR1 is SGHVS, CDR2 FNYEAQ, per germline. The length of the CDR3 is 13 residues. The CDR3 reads CASSFGQGSGYTF. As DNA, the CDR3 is TGTGCCAGCAGCTTCGGACAGGGGTCGGGCTACACCTTC.

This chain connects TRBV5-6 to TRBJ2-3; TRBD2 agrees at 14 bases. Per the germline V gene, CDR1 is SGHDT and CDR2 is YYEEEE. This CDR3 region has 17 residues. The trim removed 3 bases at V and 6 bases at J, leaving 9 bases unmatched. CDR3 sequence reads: CASSWETSGRALDTQYF. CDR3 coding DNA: TGTGCCAGCAGCTGGGAGACTAGCGGGAGGGCCTTGGATACGCAGTATTTT.

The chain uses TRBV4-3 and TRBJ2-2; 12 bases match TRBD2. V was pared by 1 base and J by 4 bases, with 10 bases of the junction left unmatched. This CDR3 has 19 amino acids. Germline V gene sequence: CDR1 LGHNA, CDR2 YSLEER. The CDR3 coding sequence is TGCGCCAGCAGCCAAGCGAGACTAGCGGGAGTTCGAGTCACCGGGGAGCTGTTTTTT. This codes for CASSQARLAGVRVTGELFF.